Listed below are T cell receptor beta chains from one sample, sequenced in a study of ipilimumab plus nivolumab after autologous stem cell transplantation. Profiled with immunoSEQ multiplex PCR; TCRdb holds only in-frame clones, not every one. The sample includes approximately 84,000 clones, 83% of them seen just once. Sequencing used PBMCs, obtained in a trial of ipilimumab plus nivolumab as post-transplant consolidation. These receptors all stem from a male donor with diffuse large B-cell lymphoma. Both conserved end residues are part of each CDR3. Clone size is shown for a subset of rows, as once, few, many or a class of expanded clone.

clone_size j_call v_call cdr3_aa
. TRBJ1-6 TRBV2 CASSERGGGLTPLHF
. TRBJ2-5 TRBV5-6 CASSLVAQGETQYF
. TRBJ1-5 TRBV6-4 CATPVTPVQPQHF
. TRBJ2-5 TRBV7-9 CASSLTTSPGGETQYF
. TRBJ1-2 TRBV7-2 CASSPDKNYGYTF
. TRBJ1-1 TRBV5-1 CASSLGYNTEAFF
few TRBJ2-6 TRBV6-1 CASSEALGSGANVLTF
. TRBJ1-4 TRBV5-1 CASSHRGNEKLFF
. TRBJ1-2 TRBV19 CASSTRDSSGGYTF
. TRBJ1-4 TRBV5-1 CASSLDYSGEKLFF
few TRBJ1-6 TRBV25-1 CASRNVGGSYNSPLHF
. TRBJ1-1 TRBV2 CASRRPAQNTEAFF
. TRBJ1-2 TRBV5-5 CASSLEEGRYGYTF
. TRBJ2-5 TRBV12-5 CASGQGRGRETQYF
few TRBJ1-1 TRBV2 CASRWTGEAFF
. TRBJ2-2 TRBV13 CASSFGRPNTGELFF
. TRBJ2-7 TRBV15 CATSRQGTYEQYF
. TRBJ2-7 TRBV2 CASSEGGLSYEQYF
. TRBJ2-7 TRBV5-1 CASSLPGTAYEQYF
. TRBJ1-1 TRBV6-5 CASSYSTGGVAEAFF
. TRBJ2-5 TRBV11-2 CASSAERGWETQYF
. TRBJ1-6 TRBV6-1 CASSESGAEQSSSYNSPLHF
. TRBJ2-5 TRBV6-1 CASRRGTLQETQYF
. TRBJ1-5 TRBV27 CASSLVISMIGFSNQPQHF
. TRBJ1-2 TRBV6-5 CASRESSGTPYGYTF
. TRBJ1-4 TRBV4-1 CASSQAPRRGLTNEKLFF
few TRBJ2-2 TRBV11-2 CASRSIGWRGSSGELFF
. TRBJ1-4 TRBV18 CASSPNWEEKLFF
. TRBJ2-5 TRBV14 CASSQDRRQGPKETQYF
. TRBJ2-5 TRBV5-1 CASKLQRGPETQYF
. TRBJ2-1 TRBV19 CASSTRTGLIGEQFF
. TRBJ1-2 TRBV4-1 CASSQVVDSNGYTF
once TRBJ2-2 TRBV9 CASSAMRDTGELFF
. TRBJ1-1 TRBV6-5 CASSPPPGRAPEAFF
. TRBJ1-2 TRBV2 CASSGLTGGGGYTF